The 22 T cell receptor beta chains below come from one sample, sequenced in a study of beta chain features in type 1 diabetes. Sequenced material consisted of expressed TCRB transcripts (all of the isolated RNA was reverse transcribed). Method: immunoSEQ multiplex PCR; TCRdb's copy keeps in-frame clones and lacks some. The sample records under 300,000 clones, over 11% being singletons. No antigen is known for these receptors. Study results and limitations: TCRB CDR3s from Type 1 diabetes patients were moderately but significantly shorter in all four CD4+ subsets.

Source material: naive CD4+ T cells from blood. The receptors derive from a man aged 25 to 45 with type 1 diabetes.

This clone has more than one count but fewer than ten. The chain joins TRBV5-1 to TRBJ2-1; 10 bases are shared with TRBD1. The CDR3 runs to 15 residues. Trimming took 4 bases from V and 1 from J; bases not matched to a gene: 2. Germline values: CDR1 SGHRS, CDR2 YFSETQ. In DNA form, the CDR3 reads TGCGCCAGCAGCGGGGGACAGGGGTCCTACAATGAGCAGTTCTTC. It codes for CASSGGQGSYNEQFF.

The chain has TRBV10-3 and TRBJ2-7; unclear D gene. Germline CDR1 ENHRY, CDR2 SYGVKD. The CDR3 length is 15 residues. Trimming stripped 7 bases from V and 0 bases from J, with 16 bases between. CDR3 DNA: TGTGCCATCACCGCGAGTCCCCGGAGCTCCTACGAGCAGTACTTC. Residues: CAITASPRSSYEQYF.

This rearrangement joins TRBV6-5 to TRBJ2-7, with unresolved D. Per the germline V gene, CDR1 is MNHEY and CDR2 is SVGAGI. Trimming pared 2 bases from V and 6 bases from J, leaving 11 bases between. This CDR3 has 13 residues. CDR3 DNA: TGTGCCAGCAGTTACGACCCTAGATTCGAGCAGTACTTC. Amino acids: CASSYDPRFEQYF.

This clone was detected only a few times. The chain uses TRBV6-5 and TRBJ2-7; maybe TRBD1 (6 bases). Looked up from germline, CDR1 is MNHEY and CDR2 is SVGAGI. Between the trimmed V and J ends, which lost 6 bases and 4 bases, there was a span of 16 bases. The CDR3 is 14 residues long. CDR3 region: CASSVGTPEYEQYF. The CDR3 coding sequence is TGTGCCAGCAGCGTCGGGACACCGGAGTACGAGCAGTACTTC.

This clone has more than one count but fewer than ten. The rearrangement uses TRBV19 and TRBJ2-2; D is perhaps TRBD1 (6 bases). From germline, CDR1 is LNHDA and CDR2 SQIVND (reference sequence). V dropped 3 bases and J dropped 1 base, with 9 bases sitting between them. This CDR3 has 15 residues. CDR3 sequence reads: CASSIRTENTGELFF. CDR3 DNA: TGTGCCAGTAGTATCCGGACAGAGAACACCGGGGAGCTGTTTTTT.

This clone was picked up a small number of times. This chain connects TRBV7-6 to TRBJ2-1, with 10 bases identical to TRBD2. V lost 5 bases to trimming and J lost 6 bases; unmatched junction nucleotides: 4. Germline CDR1 and CDR2: SGHVS and FNYEAQ. The CDR3 totals 14 residues. CDR3 amino acids: CASSESSGSNEQFF. The CDR3 DNA reads TGTGCCAGCAGCGAATCTAGCGGGAGCAATGAGCAGTTCTTC.

There are a few counts of this clone. The rearrangement joins TRBV5-1 to TRBJ2-7; possible D gene TRBD2, 5 bases. The CDR3 is made up of 14 amino acids. Germline V CDR1 and CDR2: SGHRS, YFSETQ. V lost 0 bases and J lost 4, with 11 bases in between. CDR3 DNA: TGCGCCAGCAGCTTGGGCCTTGGGGAGTACGAGCAGTACTTC. The encoded protein is CASSLGLGEYEQYF.

This clone was counted between two and nine times. CDR3 sequence: CASRGTPYEQYF. The DNA for the CDR3 is TGTGCCAGCCGTGGGACACCTTACGAGCAGTACTTC. The rearrangement joins TRBV25-1 to TRBJ2-7; perhaps TRBD1 as D (6 bases). The germline V gene has CDR1 MGHDK and CDR2 SYGVNS. This CDR3 region has 12 residues. V gave up 8 bases and J gave up 4 bases, with 12 bases separating them.

In regard to this clone: The sample contains more than one DNA sequence encoding this CDR3. The chain recombines TRBV5-1 with TRBJ2-3; D might be TRBD2 (6 bases). V gave up 0 bases and J gave up 3 bases, with 8 bases separating them. CDR1 is SGHRS and CDR2 is YFSETQ in the germline V gene. The CDR3 sequence is 14 residues long. The CDR3 bases are TGCGCCAGCAGCTTGGGCGGGGCGACAGATACGCAGTATTTT. It translates to CASSLGGATDTQYF.

The chain couples TRBV25-1 to TRBJ1-5; possible D gene TRBD1, 6 bases. The CDR3 contains 12 residues. The germline V gene encodes CDR1 MGHDK and CDR2 SYGVNS. V lost 2 bases to trimming and J lost 10 bases, with 9 bases between them. The CDR3 sequence is CASSETGRPQHF. In nucleotides, the CDR3 is TGTGCCAGCAGTGAAACAGGGCGTCCCCAGCATTTT.

There are a few counts of this clone. The chain employs TRBV27 and TRBJ2-7; TRBD1 matches 11 bases. Germline values: CDR1 MNHEY, CDR2 SMNVEV (reference sequence). The CDR3 runs 14 residues. J lost 3 bases, V lost 6 bases, and 4 bases had no gene match. The CDR3 spells CASRPGQGVYEQYF. The CDR3 DNA sequence: TGTGCCAGCAGACCGGGACAGGGGGTCTACGAGCAGTACTTC.

This clone was recorded a few times. The chain is built from TRBV30 and TRBJ1-1, with 11 nucleotides matching TRBD1. Germline V gives CDR1 GTSNPN, CDR2 SVGIG (reference sequence). Unmatched junction bases numbered 4, after V lost 5 bases and J lost 5 bases. The CDR3 sequence is 13 residues long. CDR3 amino acids: CAWGQGAGTEAFF. Written as DNA, the CDR3 is TGTGCCTGGGGACAGGGGGCCGGGACTGAAGCTTTCTTT.

The V and J genes are TRBV11-2 and TRBJ2-7; 9 bases align to TRBD1. The CDR3 runs to 13 residues. Germline CDR1 reads SGHAT; CDR2 reads FQNNGV. J was trimmed by 4 bases and V by 7 bases; bases with no gene match: 5. The CDR3 protein is CASIRTGEYEQYF. The CDR3 bases are TGTGCCAGCATAAGGACAGGGGAGTACGAGCAGTACTTC. The full variable domain, completed using reference TRBV11-2 and TRBJ2-7, is EAGVAQSPRYKIIEKRQSVAFWCNPISGHATLYWYQQILGQGPKLLIQFQNNGVVDDSQLPKDRFSAERLKGVDSTLKIQPAKLEDSAVYLCASIRTGEYEQYFGPGTRLTVT.

The genes are TRBV5-1 and TRBJ2-1; no firm D call. Germline V gene data show CDR1 as SGHRS and CDR2 as YFSETQ. The CDR3 covers 15 residues. Trimming removed 4 bases from V and 6 bases from J, with 17 bases in between. CDR3 bases: TGCGCCAGCAGCCGGTCGGCTAACCAGGTCAATGAGCAGTTCTTC. Translated: CASSRSANQVNEQFF.

CDR3 DNA sequence: TGTGCCAGCAGTGAGGGGCAGGAGAGTTGGGATACGCAGTATTTT. The encoded protein is CASSEGQESWDTQYF. The chain joins TRBV2 to TRBJ2-3; D is perhaps TRBD1 (5 bases). V gave up 3 bases and J gave up 6 bases, with 16 bases separating them. The germline CDR1 and CDR2 sequences are SNHLY and FYNNEI. The CDR3 has 15 amino acids.

The chain carries TRBV6-1 and TRBJ2-5; 8 bases fit TRBD1. Germline loops: CDR1 MNHNS, CDR2 SASEGT. V lost 6 bases and J lost 5; bases outside the gene matches: 11. There are 15 residues in the CDR3. DNA of the CDR3: TGTGCCAGCAGGAAATTACACGACAGGGGTGAGACCCAGTACTTC. Translated, it gives CASRKLHDRGETQYF.

Only a few counts were recorded for this clone. This chain uses TRBV10-3 with TRBJ2-7, with D possibly being TRBD1 (6 bases). Trimming stripped 6 bases from V and 2 bases from J, with 11 bases between. The CDR3 sequence is 13 residues long. The V gene's germline CDR1 is ENHRY and CDR2 SYGVKD. The CDR3 DNA reads TGTGCCATCAGCCCGACAGGACCCTACGAGCAGTACTTC. Amino acid sequence: CAISPTGPYEQYF.

V gene TRBV6-1 combines with J gene TRBJ1-5, with TRBD1 as a possible D gene (6 bases). Germline V gene data show CDR1 as MNHNS and CDR2 as SASEGT. The V end was cut by 8 bases, the J end by 5 bases, with 13 bases between. This CDR3 contains 13 residues. CDR3 DNA sequence: TGTGCCAGCGCGACAGGCGGTGATCAGCCCCAGCATTTT. It translates to CASATGGDQPQHF.

The chain uses TRBV10-2 and TRBJ2-7; 10 nucleotides agree with TRBD1. CDR1 is WSHSY and CDR2 is SAAADI in the germline V gene. The length of the CDR3 is 14 residues. J lost 4 bases, V lost 6 bases, and 6 bases had no gene match. The chain's CDR3 is CASRAGQGEYEQYF. The CDR3, as DNA: TGCGCCAGCAGAGCTGGACAGGGGGAATACGAGCAGTACTTC.

V and J are TRBV19 and TRBJ1-2; perhaps TRBD1 as D (6 bases). The V gene's germline CDR1 is LNHDA and CDR2 SQIVND (reference sequence). This CDR3 comprises 12 residues. Trimming took 9 bases from V and 8 from J, leaving 16 bases between them. The CDR3 spells CASSWGLGGYTF. CDR3 sequence (DNA): TGTGCCAGCTCCTGGGGGCTGGGGGGCTACACCTTC.

This clone has more than one count but fewer than ten. The rearrangement links TRBV19 to TRBJ1-2; 10 bases fit TRBD1. Per germline, CDR1 LNHDA and CDR2 SQIVND (reference sequence). This CDR3 has 15 amino acids. Trimming cost V 5 bases and J 2 bases; bases outside gene matches: 5. Here the CDR3 DNA reads TGTGCCAGTAGTCCGTCGGGACAGGGGAACTATGGCTACACCTTC. This translates into CASSPSGQGNYGYTF. Full variable domain (outside the CDR3, taken from reference TRBV19 and TRBJ1-2): DGGITQSPKYLFRKEGQNVTLSCEQNLNHDAMYWYRQDPGQGLRLIYYSQIVNDFQKGDIAEGYSVSREKKESFPLTVTSAQKNPTAFYLCASSPSGQGNYGYTFGSGTRLTVV.

The chain links TRBV19 to TRBJ2-2; TRBD2 aligns across 10 bases. The CDR3 loop spans 16 amino acids. CDR1 and CDR2 (germline): LNHDA, SQIVND (reference sequence). Trimming at V came to 10 bases and at J to 3 bases, leaving 11 bases not matched to a gene. The CDR3 spells CATTGVAGGYTGELFF. DNA of the CDR3: TGTGCCACCACAGGAGTAGCGGGGGGCTACACCGGGGAGCTGTTTTTT.